This T cell receptor beta chain comes out of a study of cytomegalovirus exposure and HLA in healthy donors (dated by TCRdb to 2017 to 2019). As for the study more broadly: An earlier analysis of 587 of the donors reported 250 to 300 Gb of sequence data and around 110 million unique TCR beta sequences obtained from about 200 million T cells. Donor age, sex, ethnicity and CMV serostatus were collected together with the repertoire data. The study combined high-throughput TCR immunosequencing, statistical association of individual TCRs with disease status, and machine learning to predict cytomegalovirus infection status. Among 300 to 500 genotyped donors of the cohort, an average of around 220,000 unique TCR beta nucleotide sequences was sequenced per donor, of which about 18% were non-productive. In addition to the first cohort of 666 subjects, a separate validation cohort of some 120 different subjects was used. The later analysis used no new phenotypic data to find candidate immune exposures, relying instead on TCR beta sequences and their occurrence across donors. The study aimed to test whether signatures of past pathogen exposure could be identified by cataloging public T cell receptors. Approximately 300 gigabases of sequencing data and tens of millions of unique TCR sequences were included in an early release covering roughly 600 HLA-typed donors. To study patterns of TCR occurrence, a later analysis re-analyzed previously published TCR beta repertoires from 500 to 850 donors and added high-resolution HLA genotyping. A later genetic analysis took genome-wide SNP genotypes for about 65% of the roughly 670 donors and used that subset as a discovery cohort. Using immunosequencing, the study profiled T cell repertoires from fewer than 700 subjects and related those repertoires to cytomegalovirus serostatus. Among the approximately 400 genotyped donors, 75% to 90% belonged to the genetic ancestry cluster associated with self-reported Caucasian donors. Every discovery cohort repertoire had been produced on one sequencing platform. Roughly 5 DR-DQ haplotypes were handled as single units for association and clustering because linkage in the cohort was strong. The number of typed donors differed by locus: about 620-640 for A, B, C, DRB1 and DQB1; some 500 for DQA1; over 600 for DPA1; and approximately 450 for DPB1. In an earlier analysis of a few hundred of the donors, high-throughput TCR beta sequencing was used to judge whether each TCR beta V gene segment behaved as functional or pseudogenic. HLA typing covered class I and class II loci at four-digit resolution. Paper-wide results and their limitations: In a later analysis, the rate of TCR association differed among HLA loci, with DRB1 alleles having the most associated TCRs and HLA-C alleles having the fewest. A later analysis found that HLA-associated TCR beta chains were more clonally expanded and had lower generation probabilities than equally common non-associated chains. In a later analysis, most CMV-associated TCR beta chains were found to appear HLA-restricted, with HLA associations seemingly driven largely by CMV exposure. Linkage disequilibrium might explain the correlated functional status among segregating V segments, but an unknown experimental factor could not be excluded. A later genetic analysis reported fewer N-insertions in productive TCRs among donors in an Asian-associated ancestry cluster than the approximately 670-donor mean. Sequencing depth was assumed to be roughly uniform across donors in the presence/absence analyses, though that assumption may not hold. The classifier was reported to diagnose cytomegalovirus status with high specificity and sensitivity in both the original and validation cohorts. HLA typing was unavailable for some donors at each locus, so association tests used only the typed subset. A further reported finding was that TCR beta sequences accurately predicted the HLA-A and HLA-B alleles for most subjects in the first cohort. In a later genetic analysis, a missense DCLRE1C variant was associated with V-gene and J-gene trimming of TCR beta chains, and the association was replicated in an independent cohort. In the study, some 160 TCR beta chains were listed as associated with cytomegalovirus. When HLA alleles, especially DR and DQ, strongly co-occurred, TCR associations were difficult to assign to individual alleles. While some public TCRs were present in many individuals, most TCR sequences turned up only very rarely across donors. Three of the identified cytomegalovirus-associated TCR beta chains were confirmed in vitro to be specific for cytomegalovirus antigens. The earlier analysis of fewer than 750 of the donors excluded roughly 17 rarely observed V segments, including chromosome 9 orphons, because counts were too low. An earlier analysis of several hundred of the donors showed that most TCR beta V segments appeared in productive rearrangements either about 90% or about 30% of the time, which broadly matched IMGT annotations. This cohort had only TCR beta chains sequenced, and the lack of alpha or paired-chain data limited which features could be detected. The authors suggested that the approach could potentially be generalized to other disease states and immunological phenotypes. In a later analysis, several top co-occurrence clusters were reported to appear linked to parvovirus B19, influenza, CMV and Epstein-Barr virus. In a later analysis, 16,951 TCR beta sequences were associated with specific HLA alleles at a false discovery rate of 0.05. For the cohort, immune exposure information was limited to CMV serostatus. The sequencing pipeline was judged likely to have produced a cluster of highly shared sequence variants as a technical artifact.

Preparation of the library involved the immunoSEQ multiplex PCR assay. For the multiplex PCR, a mixture combining 60 forward primers for TCR Vbeta segments and 13 reverse primers for TCR Jbeta segments was used. Amplification of the CDR3 region of rearranged TCR beta genes was performed with a multiplex PCR assay on genomic DNA. On the Illumina HiSeq System, the amplified TCR beta libraries were sequenced as 87-base-pair reads. The authors processed their data as follows. In a later analysis, tens of millions of unique TCR beta chains were counted across the roughly 610 repertoires, and about 9.9 million of these chains were shared by at least two donors. Raw reads were error-corrected and collapsed into unique sequences with a nearest-neighbor algorithm that merged closely related sequences to remove PCR and sequencing errors. V, D and J gene segments were assigned by aligning CDR3 sequences to IMGT reference sequences. For a sequence to be retained, a match of at least six nucleotides was required to both a V gene segment and a J gene segment. Rearrangements were called productive when the CDR3 lacked stop codons and stayed in frame with V and J; all others were non-productive. CDR3 was defined by IMGT convention, running from the second conserved V-encoded cysteine to the conserved J-encoded phenylalanine. The earlier analysis of fewer than 700 of the donors excluded sequences that lacked an unambiguous match to a single V gene segment. An earlier analysis of a few hundred of the donors called V segments functional above 56.7% productive rearrangements and segregating when the between-donor standard deviation exceeded 5%. A statistical classification framework was built for diagnosing cytomegalovirus status from the catalog of TCR beta chain sequences. A later analysis assigned V and J genes by comparing TCR nucleotide sequences with IMGT/GENE-DB human TR gene sequences. In a later analysis, CDR3 sequences and most-parsimonious VDJ recombination scenarios were assigned using the TCRdist pipeline. In a later analysis, every TCR beta chain was defined by the combination of its CDR3 amino acid sequence and its V-gene family, and reads without a unique V-gene family were dropped. To address suspected cross-contamination and a sequencing artifact, a later analysis removed roughly 580 highly shared, low-generation-probability nucleotide sequences. In a later analysis, a clonal expansion index for each public chain was calculated from normalized within-repertoire ranks of inferred template counts. In a later analysis, generation probabilities were computed with a VDJ recombination model fitted to out-of-frame rearrangements, and the resulting probabilities were checked against IGoR. A later analysis scored TCR-TCR, TCR-HLA and TCR-CMV co-occurrence with hypergeometric tests, applying a repertoire-size bias correction to TCR pairs. In a later analysis, false discovery rates were estimated by permuting HLA or CMV assignments 20 times. In a later analysis, co-occurring TCRs were grouped with DBSCAN, and TCRdist sequence similarity was added when clustering was performed within HLA-allele-positive subsets. Repertoires with fewer than 30,000 or more than 120,000 public chains, plus five repertoires with anomalous nucleotide sharing, were excluded from co-occurrence clustering. The source is immuneACCESS, and TCRdb retained only in-frame sequences with V and J called. Part of the clones is not carried over; for the studies checked, unresolved V genes explain less than half of this, and the remainder is unexplained. The V and J calls and clone size were taken over from that table, and D and trimming were inferred from the DNA. For this sample the table gives about 59,000 clones, of which 80% were detected only once. Under 5% of the sample lies in the top ten.

This clone was counted only a few times. The antigen this receptor binds is unknown. Base qualities are not at hand, and no much larger clone is one base apart. In total, 630 or so healthy bone marrow donors made up the cohort. Cohort members were all nominally healthy when sampled, although unrecorded immune exposures were likely present. The donor tested CMV seronegative and was one of the 352 seronegative cohort members. Each donor provided a peripheral blood sample, and peripheral blood mononuclear cells were used for TCR beta sequencing. Genomic DNA was extracted from the blood cell samples with the Qiagen DNeasy Blood Extraction Kit. The sample comprised PBMCs. The clonotype originates from a woman aged 40 to 50 in good health and CMV-seronegative.

The DNA sequence is as follows: TGTGCCAGCTCACCACCGGTCGCTGGAGGCGGTGGCTACACCTTC. This sequence encodes CASSPPVAGGGGYTF. Rearrangement joined TRBV18 to TRBJ1-2; confidence is insufficient to name the D gene. The trim is 0 bases for V and 7 bases for J, with a gap of 15 bases between the germline ends. The CDR3, from cysteine to phenylalanine, totals 15 residues. Just CDR3 DNA is preserved here, 45 bases in frame from base 1. In the germline V gene, CDR1 corresponds to KGHSH and CDR2 to LQKENI.